The next 14 T cell receptor beta chains were all read from a single sample in a study of blood T cells in healthy people across ages. Alongside a J-beta primer mix, a sample-barcoded 5' primer served in a second PCR lasting about 6 to 12 cycles. TCRdb itself ran the 5' RACE reads through MiXCR, one entry per CDR3 protein. The sample lists about 680,000 distinct CDR3 sequences, 45% to 50% occurring once. The sample comprised blood. These receptors were taken from a woman aged 55-70 years in good health.

V gene TRBV9 combines with J gene TRBJ2-5; D is ambiguous. The CDR3 spans 16 residues. Germline V CDR1 and CDR2: SGDLS, YYNGEE. V was shortened by 0 bases and J by 1 base, with 13 bases between the two germline ends. The CDR3 coding sequence is TGTGCCAGCAGCGTAGCTCCCCAGGCGGTCCAAGAGACCCAGTACTTC. Its protein product is CASSVAPQAVQETQYF.

Regarding this clonotype: A read error may produce the germline difference seen at one junction end. The chain has TRBV5-1 and TRBJ2-7; TRBD1 agrees at 7 bases. Germline CDR1 is SGHRS and CDR2 is YFSETQ. The CDR3 extends over 14 amino acids. Here the CDR3 DNA reads TGTGCCAGCAGTGCGACAGGGAGCTCCTACGAGCAGTACTTC. It translates to CASSATGSSYEQYF.

The rearrangement links TRBV5-6 to TRBJ2-1, with no clear D. CDR1 SGHDT and CDR2 YYEEEE come from the germline V gene. This CDR3 has 18 residues. Trimming took off 1 base at V and 1 base at J, with 18 bases between the two ends. The CDR3, as DNA: TGTGCCAGCAGCTTGTGGGGTGCTTGGGCGGAGTCCTACAATGAGCAGTTCTTC. It encodes CASSLWGAWAESYNEQFF. The variable domain in full, completed from reference TRBV5-6 and TRBJ2-1, reads DAGVTQSPTHLIKTRGQQVTLRCSPKSGHDTVSWYQQALGQGPQFIFQYYEEEERQRGNFPDRFSGHQFPNYSSELNVNALLLGDSALYLCASSLWGAWAESYNEQFFGPGTRLTVL.

Of note for this clonotype: One end of the junction varies from germline; a read error may be responsible. The chain is built from TRBV7-2 and TRBJ2-4; D is unresolved. Gene TRBJ2-7 matches the end of the DNA better, so the J call may be wrong. The length of the CDR3 is 14 residues. Per germline, CDR1 SGHTA and CDR2 FQGNSA. The CDR3: CANSQMTATYEQYF. CDR3 bases: TGTGCCAACAGCCAGATGACTGCCACCTACGAGCAGTACTTC.

The chain is built from TRBV6-1 and TRBJ2-3; maybe TRBD2 (7 bases). The CDR3 has 17 residues. CDR1 MNHNS and CDR2 SASEGT come from the germline V gene. The V gene lost 8 bases and the J gene lost 1 base, with 22 bases spanning the gap. Here the CDR3 reads CASRPTRTGGRTDTQYF. DNA of the CDR3: TGTGCCAGCCGACCTACCCGGACGGGGGGCCGCACAGATACGCAGTATTTT.

The CDR3 region is CASGLVQSGSGNTEAFF. The DNA of the CDR3 is TGTGCTAGTGGTTTGGTACAATCGGGCTCAGGGAACACTGAAGCTTTCTTT. The chain is built from TRBV12-5 and TRBJ1-1; D call uncertain. CDR3 length equals 17 residues. Per germline, CDR1 LGHNT and CDR2 FRNRAP. The ends were cut back, 0 bases at V and 1 base at J, with 15 bases in the middle. The full variable domain, rest sourced from reference TRBV12-5 and TRBJ1-1, is DARVTQTPRHKVTEMGQEVTMRCQPILGHNTVFWYRQTMMQGLELLAYFRNRAPLDDSGMPKDRFSAEMPDATLATLKIQPSEPRDSAVYFCASGLVQSGSGNTEAFFGQGTRLTVV.

The rearrangement uses TRBV29-1 and TRBJ2-7, with D possibly matching TRBD1 (6 bases). The CDR3 length is 12 residues. V was pared by 4 bases and J by 3 bases, with 10 bases between. The germline V gene encodes CDR1 SQVTM and CDR2 ANQGSEA. In DNA, the CDR3 is TGCAGCGTTGCCCTACAGGGCTACGAGCAGTACTTC. Encoded protein: CSVALQGYEQYF.

This clonotype was detected only a few times. The chain employs TRBV12-3 or TRBV12-4 and TRBJ1-2; D uncertain. Trimming left V 6 bases short and J 3 bases short, with 11 bases between. This CDR3 has 13 amino acids. CDR3 amino acids: CASSHARDYGYTF. In DNA form, the CDR3 reads TGTGCCAGCAGCCACGCGCGGGACTATGGCTACACCTTC.

This clonotype showed up just a few times. This chain links TRBV28 with TRBJ2-7; the D gene is possibly TRBD1 (6 bases). Germline V CDR1 and CDR2: MDHEN, SYDVKM. V gave up 6 bases and J gave up 0 bases, with 15 bases separating them. The CDR3 has 15 amino acids. CDR3 nucleotides: TGTGCCAGCAGGACTGCCGAGGACAGCTCCTACGAGCAGTACTTC. It codes for CASRTAEDSSYEQYF.

The chain carries TRBV20-1 and TRBJ2-1, with 13 nucleotides matching TRBD2. The closer fit of TRBJ2-7 to the DNA end suggests the J call may be wrong. The CDR3 is 17 residues long. Germline V CDR1 and CDR2: DFQATT, SNEGSKA (reference sequence). CDR3 amino acids: CSASTSGRVLSYNEQYF. The CDR3, as DNA: TGCAGTGCTAGTACTAGCGGGAGGGTCCTTTCCTACAATGAACAGTACTTC.

The genes are TRBV7-2 and TRBJ2-7; 8 nucleotides align to TRBD1. J lost 5 bases, V lost 4 bases, and 19 bases had no gene match. This CDR3 has 18 residues. Germline CDR1 SGHTA, CDR2 FQGNSA. CDR3 protein: CASSSLGPGAGGKDEQYF. The DNA for the CDR3 is TGTGCCAGCAGCTCCCTTGGACCCGGGGCAGGGGGCAAAGACGAGCAGTACTTC. The whole variable domain, remainder taken from reference TRBV7-2 and TRBJ2-7, is GAGVSQSPSNKVTEKGKDVELRCDPISGHTALYWYRQSLGQGLEFLIYFQGNSAPDKSGLPSDRFSAERTGGSVSTLTIQRTQQEDSAVYLCASSSLGPGAGGKDEQYFGPGTRLTVT.

The chain joins TRBV20-1 to TRBJ2-7; D not resolved. V shed 7 bases and J shed 1 base, with 14 bases lying between them. Per the germline V gene, CDR1 is DFQATT and CDR2 is SNEGSKA (reference sequence). CDR3 length: 13 amino acids. The CDR3 loop reads CSVPKPGSYEQYF. As DNA, the CDR3 is TGCAGTGTTCCAAAACCCGGATCCTACGAGCAGTACTTC.

V is TRBV28 and J is TRBJ1-4; 7 bases line up with TRBD1. Germline V CDR1 and CDR2: MDHEN, SYDVKM. The CDR3 extends over 18 amino acids. Trimming at V came to 5 bases and at J to 0 bases, leaving 12 bases not matched to a gene. DNA of the CDR3: TGTGCCAGCAGTCCCCCTTTGACAGGGCCTGCAACTAATGAAAAACTGTTTTTT. This gives the protein CASSPPLTGPATNEKLFF.

The rearrangement links TRBV4-2 to TRBJ1-2; D unclear. Germline V gene sequence: CDR1 LGHNA, CDR2 YNFKEQ. CDR3 length: 15 residues. V lost 0 bases, J lost 6 bases, and 14 bases lay in between. The CDR3 reads CASSQDWQNIDGYTF. CDR3 in DNA: TGTGCCAGCAGCCAAGATTGGCAGAATATAGATGGCTACACCTTC.